Presented here are 8 T cell receptor beta chains from one specimen sequenced in a study of shared clonotypes between healthy human individuals. Assay: immunoSEQ multiplex PCR; the TCRdb copy retains only in-frame clones and omits some. The profile covers 450,000 to 500,000 clones, with approximately 84% appearing a single time and about 12% taken by the ten largest. Sample: PBMCs. These receptors were collected from a woman between 35 and 50 years old in good health. Some clones in this sample may be carry-over from other donors' samples.

The chain joins TRBV30 to TRBJ2-7; 8 bases line up with TRBD2. The CDR3 has 13 amino acids. Germline V gene lookup returns CDR1 GTSNPN and CDR2 SVGIG (reference sequence). Unmatched junction bases numbered 4, after V lost 0 bases and J lost 6 bases. This chain's CDR3 is CAWSVLGTSEQYF. Here the CDR3 DNA reads TGTGCCTGGAGTGTACTGGGGACTAGCGAGCAGTACTTC.

V usage is TRBV6-4 and J usage is TRBJ2-1; D might be TRBD2 (6 bases). Trimming cost V 7 bases and J 6 bases, with 10 bases left between them. The germline gives CDR1 MRHNA, CDR2 SNTAGT. This CDR3 is built from 12 residues. In nucleotides, the CDR3 is TGTGCCAGCAAGAGGGACTTCAATGAGCAGTTCTTC. It encodes CASKRDFNEQFF.

V is TRBV7-2 and J is TRBJ1-5; 9 positions match TRBD1. V shed 2 bases, J shed 2 bases, and the junction held 4 bases outside the gene matches. This CDR3 has 16 residues. Germline-derived CDR1 and CDR2 are SGHTA and FQGNSA. CDR3 sequence (DNA): TGTGCCAGCAGCTTAACAGGGGGCTTGGGCAATCAGCCCCAGCATTTT. Encoded protein: CASSLTGGLGNQPQHF.

The genes are TRBV27 and TRBJ1-1; 9 bases agree with TRBD1. V was pared by 5 bases and J by 6 bases, with 4 bases of the junction left unmatched. The germline V gene has CDR1 MNHEY and CDR2 SMNVEV (reference sequence). The CDR3 consists of 13 residues. As DNA, the CDR3 is TGTGCCAGCAGTGGGACAGGGAGTTCTGAAGCTTTCTTT. It is translated as CASSGTGSSEAFF.

V and J are TRBV28 and TRBJ1-1; D is possibly TRBD1 (5 bases). CDR3 length equals 14 residues. V was shortened by 7 bases and J by 0 bases, with 12 bases between the two germline ends. Germline V CDR1 and CDR2: MDHEN, SYDVKM. The DNA of the CDR3 is TGTGCCAGCACTCAGGGAAGCCTGAACACTGAAGCTTTCTTT. This translates into CASTQGSLNTEAFF.

This clone occurred many times. J is TRBJ2-3 and V is TRBV27; D is undetermined. Trimming took 5 bases from V and 3 from J, leaving 18 bases between them. The CDR3 sequence is 16 residues long. Germline V CDR1 and CDR2: MNHEY, SMNVEV (reference sequence). The CDR3 bases are TGTGCCAGCAGTACTACGGGCAGGTCAGCGACAGATACGCAGTATTTT. As protein: CASSTTGRSATDTQYF.

A note on this clone: This likely traces to a read error, being one base from a far larger clone. The V gene is TRBV30, the J gene TRBJ1-1; possible D gene TRBD1, 5 bases. CDR3 length: 15 residues. CDR1 and CDR2 (germline): GTSNPN, SVGIG (reference sequence). Here the CDR3 DNA reads TGTGCCTGGAGCTTACCTTTGGGACTTAACACTGAAGCTTTATTT. Protein sequence: CAWSLPLGLNTEALF.

The chain recombines TRBV15 with TRBJ2-7, with D possibly called TRBD1 or TRBD2 (5 bases each). Trimming removed 0 bases at V and 0 bases at J, with 15 bases between. The length of the CDR3 is 17 residues. Germline CDR1 reads LNHNV; CDR2 reads YYDKDF (reference sequence). The CDR3 DNA sequence: TGTGCCACCAGCAGAGATGTTTTCGGGGCTAGCTCCTACGAGCAGTACTTC. As protein: CATSRDVFGASSYEQYF. Full variable domain (missing parts from reference TRBV15 and TRBJ2-7): DAMVIQNPRYQVTQFGKPVTLSCSQTLNHNVMYWYQQKSSQAPKLLFHYYDKDFNNEADTPDNFQSRRPNTSFCFLDIRSPGLGDTAMYLCATSRDVFGASSYEQYFGPGTRLTVT.